Below, 21 T cell receptor beta chains from the same sample are listed, as sequenced in a study of blood T cells in healthy people across ages. Combining a sample-barcoded 5' primer with a J-beta primer mix, a second PCR ran for roughly 7 to 12 cycles. TCRdb analysed the 5' RACE reads with MiXCR anew, one entry per CDR3 protein. The table includes fewer than 650,000 distinct CDR3 sequences, about a quarter detected once. The same data also contributed to another study, on T cells of mothers and their children.

The sequenced material came from blood. The source is a boy under 10 years old in good health.

This clonotype has only a few counts. The J gene is TRBJ2-1, the V gene TRBV11-2; tentatively, D is TRBD2 (6 bases). This CDR3 has 18 amino acids. The ends were cut back, 1 base at V and 1 base at J, with 17 bases in the middle. Germline V gives CDR1 SGHAT, CDR2 FQNNGV. Here the CDR3 DNA reads TGTGCCAGCAGCTTAGGCCTTATAGTGGGAGGTTCCTACAATGAGCAGTTCTTC. This encodes CASSLGLIVGGSYNEQFF.

This clonotype has just a few counts. The chain uses TRBV24-1 and TRBJ2-5; the match to TRBD2 covers 12 bases. The J call may be faulty, since TRBJ2-1 better matches the DNA end. Germline assignment: CDR1 KGHDR and CDR2 SFDVKD. The CDR3 extends over 16 amino acids. The CDR3 region has the DNA TGTGCCACCAGTCCGACTAGCGGGAGTTCCCACAATGAGCAGTTCTTC. This sequence encodes CATSPTSGSSHNEQFF.

The chain employs TRBV18 and TRBJ2-7; tentative D call: TRBD1 (5 bases). The CDR3 is 15 residues long. Looked up from germline, CDR1 is KGHSH and CDR2 is LQKENI. V lost 3 bases and J 2 bases, leaving 14 bases between the germline ends. The CDR3 loop reads CASSPVRVGPYEQYF. CDR3 sequence (DNA): TGTGCCAGCTCACCGGTCAGGGTAGGACCCTACGAGCAGTACTTC.

The V call is TRBV20-1, the J call TRBJ2-5; D might be TRBD2 (6 bases). V was trimmed by 8 bases and J by 3 bases, leaving 10 bases between them. The CDR3 has 11 amino acids. Germline-derived CDR1 and CDR2 are DFQATT and SNEGSKA (reference sequence). The CDR3 spells CSTGTEETQYF. As DNA, the CDR3 is TGCAGTACCGGGACTGAAGAGACCCAGTACTTC.

This chain links TRBV12-3 or TRBV12-4 with TRBJ1-2; D gene ambiguous. This CDR3 region has 12 residues. Trimming took 3 bases from V and 8 from J, leaving 10 bases between them. CDR3 protein: CASSFHQSGYTF. The CDR3 region has the DNA TGTGCCAGCAGTTTCCATCAGTCCGGCTACACCTTC.

This clonotype has a handful of counts. This chain joins TRBV3-1 and TRBJ2-5; TRBD1 or TRBD2 may be the D gene (5 bases each). Germline loops: CDR1 LGHDT, CDR2 YNNKEL (reference sequence). The CDR3 loop spans 13 amino acids. V was shortened by 10 bases and J by 2 bases, with 14 bases between the two germline ends. The CDR3, as DNA: TGTGCCATACCCCCGGGACGTCAAGAGACCCAGTACTTC. Its protein is CAIPPGRQETQYF.

V is TRBV2 and J is TRBJ2-5; 7 bases are shared with TRBD2. CDR3 size: 15 residues. Germline V lookup: CDR1 SNHLY, CDR2 FYNNEI. V gave up 4 bases and J gave up 2 bases; unmatched junction bases: 7. The CDR3 nucleotides read TGTGCCAGCAGTGTTGGGAAGGGACTACAAGAGACCCAGTACTTC. This sequence encodes CASSVGKGLQETQYF.

The chain recombines TRBV10-2 with TRBJ2-7, with TRBD1 identical over 8 bases. Trimming at V came to 5 bases and at J to 2 bases, leaving 5 bases not matched to a gene. This CDR3 region has 14 residues. CDR1 and CDR2 (germline): WSHSY, SAAADI. Here the CDR3 reads CASSSGQETYEQYF. The CDR3 DNA is TGCGCCAGCAGTTCGGGACAGGAGACCTACGAGCAGTACTTC.

This rearrangement joins TRBV27 to TRBJ1-4; TRBD1 matches 8 bases. Germline lookup yields CDR1 MNHEY and CDR2 SMNVEV (reference sequence). V shed 3 bases, J shed 0 bases, and the junction held 12 bases outside the gene matches. CDR3 length equals 19 residues. CDR3 nucleotides: TGTGCCAGCAGTTTCCCTGAGGGACAGGCGACTGCAACTAATGAAAAACTGTTTTTT. Its protein product is CASSFPEGQATATNEKLFF.

This clonotype was observed a handful of times. V and J are TRBV13 and TRBJ2-6; 7 bases are a match to TRBD1. Looked up from germline, CDR1 is PRHDT and CDR2 is FYEKMQ (reference sequence). The CDR3 length is 19 residues. Germline trimming cut 4 bases from V and 0 bases from J; bases unmatched to any gene: 12. In DNA, the CDR3 is TGTGCCAGCAGCTCCGCAACAGGGGTGACCCTCTCTGGGGCCAACGTCCTGACTTTC. Encoded protein: CASSSATGVTLSGANVLTF.

The chain employs TRBV28 and TRBJ2-2; 10 nucleotides match TRBD2. There are 16 residues in the CDR3. The J segment lost 3 bases and the V segment lost 6 bases, leaving 7 bases of the junction unmatched. The germline V gene encodes CDR1 MDHEN and CDR2 SYDVKM. The CDR3 bases are TGTGCCAGCAGCTATAGACTAGCGGGTTACACCGGGGAGCTGTTTTTT. Protein sequence: CASSYRLAGYTGELFF.

This chain connects TRBV7-8 to TRBJ1-5; no firm D call. This CDR3 has 15 residues. The germline gives CDR1 SGHVS, CDR2 FQNEAQ. V was trimmed by 7 bases and J by 5 bases, leaving 18 bases between them. CDR3 bases: TGTGCCAGCAAAAGGGATGACGCTTTATATCAGCCCCAGCATTTT. Amino acid sequence: CASKRDDALYQPQHF.

This chain uses TRBV5-1 with TRBJ2-2, with a possible D match to TRBD1 (5 bases). With 0 bases removed from V and 1 base from J, the gap between germline ends came to 7 bases. Per germline, CDR1 SGHRS and CDR2 YFSETQ. There are 15 residues in the CDR3. This CDR3 is CASSLAGKNTGELFF. CDR3 DNA: TGCGCCAGCAGCTTGGCAGGGAAGAACACCGGGGAGCTGTTTTTT.

This chain joins TRBV9 and TRBJ1-1; TRBD1 might be the D (5 bases). The V end was cut by 5 bases, the J end by 5 bases, with 16 bases between. Germline CDR1 and CDR2: SGDLS and YYNGEE. The CDR3 totals 14 residues. The CDR3 here is CASSSGPRDTEAFF. The CDR3 DNA follows: TGTGCCAGCAGTTCGGGACCACGGGATACTGAAGCTTTCTTT.

The chain joins TRBV3-1 to TRBJ2-5; 10 nucleotides line up with TRBD1. Germline V gene data show CDR1 as LGHDT and CDR2 as YNNKEL (reference sequence). J gave up 5 bases and V 3 bases, and 6 bases lay outside the gene matches. The CDR3 spans 15 residues. The CDR3 nucleotides are TGTGCCAGCAGCCAGGGGACAGGGGTAAGGGAGACCCAGTACTTC. It yields the protein CASSQGTGVRETQYF.

As regards this clonotype: Germline is not matched at one junction end, which may reflect a read error. The rearrangement joins TRBV24-1 to TRBJ2-5; the D is unclear. Germline V gene data show CDR1 as KGHDR and CDR2 as SFDVKD. CDR3 length: 14 amino acids. CDR3 nucleotide sequence: TGTGCCACCGGTGACGAGGCCCACCAAGAGACCCAGTACTTC. Amino acid sequence: CATGDEAHQETQYF.

This chain links TRBV10-3 with TRBJ2-3; TRBD2 aligns across 10 bases. The CDR3 spans 13 residues. V lost 10 bases, J lost 3 bases, and 4 bases stayed unmatched. The V gene's germline CDR1 is ENHRY and CDR2 SYGVKD. This CDR3 is CATAGGPTDTQYF. Here the CDR3 DNA reads TGTGCCACAGCGGGAGGGCCGACAGATACGCAGTATTTT.

V gene TRBV25-1 combines with J gene TRBJ1-1; D gene ambiguous. The V end lost 0 bases, the J end lost 3 bases, and 8 bases lay between the germline ends. This CDR3 spans 14 amino acids. Germline V CDR1 and CDR2: MGHDK, SYGVNS. DNA of the CDR3: TGTGCCAGCAGTGAATATTATGGGGACACTGAAGCTTTCTTT. As protein: CASSEYYGDTEAFF.

In its sample, this clonotype was seen a few times. The chain joins TRBV27 to TRBJ2-2, with D possibly matching TRBD2 (5 bases). The germline V and J ends were trimmed by 5 bases and 4 bases, with 11 bases remaining between them. The length of the CDR3 is 14 residues. The V gene's germline CDR1 is MNHEY and CDR2 SMNVEV (reference sequence). The DNA for the CDR3 is TGTGCCAGCAGTGTCCGGGCGGGCACCGGGGAGCTGTTTTTT. Its translation: CASSVRAGTGELFF.

This clonotype was seen a few times. The genes are TRBV11-2 and TRBJ2-3, with 7 bases aligning to TRBD1. V lost 4 bases and J lost 10; bases outside the gene matches: 5. The germline V gene has CDR1 SGHAT and CDR2 FQNNGV. This CDR3 contains 12 residues. The CDR3, as DNA: TGTGCCAGCAGCTCGGGACAGACATCGCAGTATTTT. Its translation: CASSSGQTSQYF.

The chain is built from TRBV3-1 and TRBJ2-4, with unresolved D. The CDR3 has 17 residues. Germline V gene data show CDR1 as LGHDT and CDR2 as YNNKEL (reference sequence). V shed 0 bases and J shed 0 bases, with 12 bases lying between them. In DNA form, the CDR3 reads TGTGCCAGCAGCCAAGATATGGCGGTTCTAGCCAAAAACATTCAGTACTTC. The encoded protein is CASSQDMAVLAKNIQYF.